Shown below are 23 T cell receptor beta chains from a single sample sequenced in a study of blood T cell repertoires in COVID-19. Produced via immunoSEQ multiplex PCR; TCRdb's table is partial and in-frame only. The data show roughly 29,000 clones, about 85% seen once. The source material was peripheral blood. The receptors shown here come from a human donor in a cohort sampled during active COVID-19.

The chain links TRBV7-7 to TRBJ2-1; TRBD2 aligns across 11 bases. Germline CDR1 SSHAT, CDR2 FNYEAQ (reference sequence). Losses at the gene ends were 5 bases for V and 0 bases for J; bases not matched to a gene: 12. The CDR3 spans 19 residues. The CDR3 DNA follows: TGTGCCAGCAGCCCAAGGGGACTAGCGGTTCTGAGCTCCTACAATGAGCAGTTCTTC. Its translation is CASSPRGLAVLSSYNEQFF.

The chain links TRBV3-1 (or the pseudogene TRBV3-2) to TRBJ1-3, with a possible D match to TRBD1 (6 bases). V was trimmed by 2 bases and J by 2 bases, leaving 16 bases between them. CDR1 and CDR2 (germline): LGHDT, YNNKEL (reference sequence). This CDR3 has 17 residues. The CDR3 sequence is CASSQTQGIEAGNTIYF. The CDR3 DNA follows: TGTGCCAGCAGCCAAACCCAGGGGATAGAAGCTGGAAACACCATATATTTT.

The chain uses TRBV7-9 and TRBJ2-7, with 7 nucleotides matching TRBD1. Germline V gene data show CDR1 as SEHNR and CDR2 as FQNEAQ (reference sequence). The CDR3 has 14 residues. V shed 0 bases, J shed 6 bases, and the junction held 5 bases outside the gene matches. As DNA, the CDR3 is TGTGCCAGCAGCTTAGCACAGGGGATAGGCGAGCAGTACTTC. Translation: CASSLAQGIGEQYF.

This sequence joins TRBV11-2 and TRBJ2-3, with D maybe TRBD1 (6 bases). The germline CDR1 and CDR2 sequences are SGHAT and FQNNGV. Trimming cost V 1 base and J 4 bases, with 12 bases left between them. This CDR3 contains 15 residues. The CDR3 loop reads CASSLGYRVADTQYF. The DNA of the CDR3 is TGTGCCAGCAGCTTAGGATACAGGGTGGCAGATACGCAGTATTTT.

This sequence joins TRBV6-1 and TRBJ1-6; unclear D gene. The ends were cut back, 2 bases at V and 4 bases at J, with 18 bases in the middle. The CDR3 totals 18 residues. From germline, CDR1 is MNHNS and CDR2 SASEGT. The CDR3 here is CASSELSGGRAYNSPLHF. The CDR3 coding sequence is TGTGCCAGCAGTGAACTCTCGGGCGGGCGGGCTTATAATTCACCCCTCCACTTT.

A word on this clone: At one end, the junction sequence differs from germline, possibly due to a read error. This chain joins TRBV9 and TRBJ1-2; TRBD1 matches at 8 bases. Germline V gene lookup returns CDR1 SGDLS and CDR2 YYNGEE. The CDR3 is 11 residues long. The CDR3 coding sequence is TGTGCCAGCAGCGTAGTGGACAGGGCCGACTTC. As protein: CASSVVDRADF.

This clone was recorded a few times. The J gene is TRBJ2-1, the V gene TRBV24-1, with 7 bases aligning to TRBD2. CDR1 KGHDR and CDR2 SFDVKD come from the germline V gene. The CDR3 is 15 amino acids. V lost 4 bases, J lost 5 bases, and 7 bases stayed unmatched. The CDR3, as DNA: TGTGCCACCAGTGACCCAACTAGCGTCGACAATGAGCAGTTCTTC. Protein product: CATSDPTSVDNEQFF.

This clone was observed a few times. The chain links TRBV4-2 to TRBJ2-3; TRBD2 aligns across 11 bases. Losses at the gene ends were 5 bases for V and 3 bases for J; bases not matched to a gene: 10. Germline CDR1 LGHNA, CDR2 YNFKEQ. The CDR3 totals 17 residues. The CDR3 DNA reads as TGTGCCAGCAGCTATTTAGCGGGGGGGCAGGGTACAGATACGCAGTATTTT. This translates into CASSYLAGGQGTDTQYF.

The J gene is TRBJ2-7, the V gene TRBV2; TRBD2 matches at 12 bases. V lost 7 bases, J lost 4 bases, and 8 bases stayed unmatched. The length of the CDR3 is 15 residues. Per the germline V gene, CDR1 is SNHLY and CDR2 is FYNNEI. The CDR3 spells CASKSRTSGAYEQYF. CDR3 nucleotide sequence: TGTGCCAGCAAATCCCGGACTAGCGGGGCGTACGAGCAGTACTTC.

The CDR3 DNA is TGTGCCAGCAGTTTCACTAGCGGGGGGGCCACCGGGGAGCTGTTTTTT. Its protein is CASSFTSGGATGELFF. The chain is built from TRBV6-6 and TRBJ2-2, with TRBD2 identical over 13 bases. The CDR3 spans 16 residues. V lost 4 bases, J lost 4 bases, and 3 bases stayed unmatched. Per germline, CDR1 MNHNY and CDR2 SVGAGI (reference sequence).

This chain connects TRBV19 to TRBJ1-1; TRBD1 is a possible D gene (5 bases). V was shortened by 5 bases and J by 3 bases, with 16 bases between the two germline ends. From germline, CDR1 is LNHDA and CDR2 SQIVND (reference sequence). This CDR3 region has 15 residues. The CDR3 DNA reads as TGTGCCAGTAGTCGGTTCACAGGAGAGTACACTGAAGCTTTCTTT. Translation: CASSRFTGEYTEAFF. Full variable domain (missing parts from reference TRBV19 and TRBJ1-1): DGGITQSPKYLFRKEGQNVTLSCEQNLNHDAMYWYRQDPGQGLRLIYYSQIVNDFQKGDIAEGYSVSREKKESFPLTVTSAQKNPTAFYLCASSRFTGEYTEAFFGQGTRLTVV.

Here the CDR3 reads CASRNGQHYGYTF. The CDR3 DNA follows: TGTGCCAGCAGGAACGGACAGCACTATGGCTACACCTTC. The genes are TRBV6-5 and TRBJ1-2; possible D gene TRBD1, 6 bases. The CDR3 has 13 amino acids. Trimming pared 6 bases from V and 3 bases from J, leaving 11 bases between. Germline-derived CDR1 and CDR2 are MNHEY and SVGAGI.

The chain links TRBV5-1 to TRBJ2-5; TRBD1 matches at 10 bases. After removal of 0 bases from V and 4 bases from J, the junction contained 0 bases not matched to a gene. CDR1 and CDR2 from the germline V gene are SGHRS and YFSETQ. The CDR3 is 14 residues long. In DNA form, the CDR3 reads TGCGCCAGCAGCTTGGGGGACAGGGGAGAGACCCAGTACTTC. Translating it yields CASSLGDRGETQYF.

The chain recombines TRBV5-1 with TRBJ2-3; 11 nucleotides line up with TRBD2. This CDR3 spans 16 amino acids. The germline V gene encodes CDR1 SGHRS and CDR2 YFSETQ. With V trimmed by 3 bases and J by 3 bases, 6 bases remained unmatched. The CDR3 DNA sequence: TGCGCCAGCAGCTATACTAGCGGGAGTGGGACAGATACGCAGTATTTT. Its protein is CASSYTSGSGTDTQYF.

V and J are TRBV21-1 and TRBJ2-1; the table assigns TRBD2, which was not confirmed against the DNA. TRBV21-1 is shown as a pseudogene. The CDR3 totals 15 residues. For the CDR3, the DNA is TGTGCCAGCAGCAGTAGCGGACTCTCCTACAATGAGCAGTTCTTC. Translation: CASSSSGLSYNEQFF.

The gene calls are TRBV7-2 and TRBJ2-3, with 9 bases lining up with TRBD2. The J segment lost 1 base and the V segment lost 5 bases, leaving 10 bases of the junction unmatched. This CDR3 region has 17 residues. Per germline, CDR1 SGHTA and CDR2 FQGNSA. The CDR3 sequence: CASSLGGASGGTDTQYF. The CDR3 coding sequence is TGTGCCAGCAGCCTAGGGGGGGCTAGCGGGGGCACAGATACGCAGTATTTT.

The chain couples TRBV12-3 or TRBV12-4 to TRBJ1-5; D call uncertain. Trimming took off 6 bases at V and 0 bases at J, with 6 bases between the two ends. CDR3 length: 13 amino acids. The CDR3 DNA is TGTGCCAGCAGCCTTAATAGCAATCAGCCCCAGCATTTT. This translates into CASSLNSNQPQHF.

This chain links TRBV6-5 with TRBJ2-2; a possible D gene is TRBD1 (6 bases). CDR3 length: 16 residues. With 2 bases removed from V and 1 base from J, the gap between germline ends came to 11 bases. CDR1 is MNHEY, CDR2 SVGAGI, per germline. DNA for the CDR3: TGTGCCAGCAGTTACCCAGGGGTCAGGAACACCGGGGAGCTGTTTTTT. This gives the protein CASSYPGVRNTGELFF.

The V call is TRBV2, the J call TRBJ1-5; 7 nucleotides match TRBD1. This CDR3 has 15 residues. Germline V gene data show CDR1 as SNHLY and CDR2 as FYNNEI. V lost 0 bases and J lost 5; bases outside the gene matches: 4. The CDR3 nucleotides read TGTGCCAGCAGTGAAGCTGGAACAGGGGATCAGCCCCAGCATTTT. Translation gives CASSEAGTGDQPQHF.

The genes are TRBV13 and TRBJ2-3; 11 bases line up with TRBD2. The CDR3 is 20 amino acids. CDR1 and CDR2 (germline): PRHDT, FYEKMQ (reference sequence). Trimming cost V 5 bases and J 9 bases; bases outside gene matches: 25. The CDR3 DNA follows: TGTGCCAGCAGCCCCCCCGCGGAGGCTAGCGGGGGGCTACACATCAACACGCAGTATTTT. Residues: CASSPPAEASGGLHINTQYF.

The chain employs TRBV5-4 and TRBJ1-2; a weak D match, TRBD1 (6 bases). The germline CDR1 and CDR2 sequences are SGHNT and YYREEE (reference sequence). This CDR3 is built from 17 residues. Between the trimmed V and J ends, which lost 4 bases and 2 bases, there was a span of 21 bases. CDR3 residues: CASSPGGAGGTNYGYTF. Here the CDR3 DNA reads TGTGCCAGCAGCCCCGGCGGGGCGGGGGGCACCAACTATGGCTACACCTTC.

The chain has TRBV6-5 and TRBJ2-7, with TRBD1 identical over 9 bases. After removal of 6 bases from V and 1 base from J, the junction contained 7 bases not matched to a gene. Germline V gene sequence: CDR1 MNHEY, CDR2 SVGAGI. The length of the CDR3 is 15 residues. The CDR3 reads CASRSGTGPSYEQYF. CDR3 sequence (DNA): TGTGCCAGCAGATCCGGGACAGGGCCATCCTACGAGCAGTACTTC.

The genes are TRBV15 and TRBJ2-7; 12 bases agree with TRBD2. Germline V gives CDR1 LNHNV, CDR2 YYDKDF (reference sequence). After removal of 3 bases from V and 3 bases from J, the junction contained 0 bases not matched to a gene. The CDR3 is 14 amino acids. The CDR3 loop is CATSRTSGGYEQYF. The CDR3, as DNA: TGTGCCACCAGCAGGACTAGCGGGGGCTACGAGCAGTACTTC.